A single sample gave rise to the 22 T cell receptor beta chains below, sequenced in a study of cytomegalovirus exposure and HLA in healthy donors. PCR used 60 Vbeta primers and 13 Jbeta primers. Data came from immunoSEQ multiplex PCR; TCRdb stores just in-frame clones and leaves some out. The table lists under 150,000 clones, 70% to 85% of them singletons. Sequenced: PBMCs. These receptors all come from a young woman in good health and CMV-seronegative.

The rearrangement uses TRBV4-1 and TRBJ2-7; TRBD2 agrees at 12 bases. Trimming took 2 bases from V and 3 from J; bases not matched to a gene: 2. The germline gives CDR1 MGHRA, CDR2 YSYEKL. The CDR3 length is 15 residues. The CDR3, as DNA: TGCGCCAGCAGCCAACGGACTAGCGGGAACTACGAGCAGTACTTC. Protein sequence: CASSQRTSGNYEQYF.

CDR3 amino acids: CASNGVSTGELFF. DNA for the CDR3: TGTGCCAGCAACGGGGTTTCGACCGGGGAGCTGTTTTTT. The genes are TRBV7-6 and TRBJ2-2; D is perhaps TRBD2 (5 bases). V was clipped by 7 bases and J by 5 bases, with 11 bases between them. This CDR3 is built from 13 residues. The germline CDR1 and CDR2 sequences are SGHVS and FNYEAQ. The whole variable domain, filled in from reference TRBV7-6 and TRBJ2-2, reads GAGVSQSPRYKVTKRGQDVALRCDPISGHVSLYWYRQALGQGPEFLTYFNYEAQQDKSGLPNDRFSAERPEGSISTLTIQRTEQRDSAMYRCASNGVSTGELFFGEGSRLTVL.

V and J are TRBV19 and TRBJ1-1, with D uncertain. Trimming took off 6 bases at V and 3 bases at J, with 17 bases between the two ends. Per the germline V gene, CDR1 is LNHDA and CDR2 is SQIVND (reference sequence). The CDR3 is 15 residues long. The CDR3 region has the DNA TGTGCCAGTAGGGTCCGCGGGAATACGGACACTGAAGCTTTCTTT. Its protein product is CASRVRGNTDTEAFF.

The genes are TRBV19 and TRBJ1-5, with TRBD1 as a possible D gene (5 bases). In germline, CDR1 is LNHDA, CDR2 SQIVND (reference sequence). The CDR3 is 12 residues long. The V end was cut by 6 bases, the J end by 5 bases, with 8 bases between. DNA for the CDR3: TGTGCCAGTAGCGCGGGGGATCAGCCCCAGCATTTT. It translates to CASSAGDQPQHF.

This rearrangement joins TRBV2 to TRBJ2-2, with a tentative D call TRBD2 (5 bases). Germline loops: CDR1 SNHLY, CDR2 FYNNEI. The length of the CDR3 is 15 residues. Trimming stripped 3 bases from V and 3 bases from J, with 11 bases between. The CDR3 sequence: CASSDAMRDTGELFF. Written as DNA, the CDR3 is TGTGCCAGCAGTGACGCGATGCGGGACACCGGGGAGCTGTTTTTT.

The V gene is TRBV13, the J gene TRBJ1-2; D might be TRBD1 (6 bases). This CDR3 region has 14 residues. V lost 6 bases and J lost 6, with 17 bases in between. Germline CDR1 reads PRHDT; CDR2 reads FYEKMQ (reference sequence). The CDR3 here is CASSPRGIGNGYTF. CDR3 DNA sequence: TGTGCCAGCAGTCCAAGGGGGATTGGGAATGGCTACACCTTC.

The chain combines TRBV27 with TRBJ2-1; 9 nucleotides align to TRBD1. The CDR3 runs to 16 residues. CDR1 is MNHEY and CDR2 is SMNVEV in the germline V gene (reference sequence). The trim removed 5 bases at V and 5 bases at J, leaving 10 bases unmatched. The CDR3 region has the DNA TGTGCCAGCAGTATCGCCGGGACAGGGTTGAACAATGAGCAGTTCTTC. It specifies CASSIAGTGLNNEQFF.

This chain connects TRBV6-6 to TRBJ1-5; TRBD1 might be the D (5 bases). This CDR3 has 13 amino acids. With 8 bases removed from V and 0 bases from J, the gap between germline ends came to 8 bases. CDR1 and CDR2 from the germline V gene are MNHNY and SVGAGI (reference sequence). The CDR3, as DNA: TGTGCCAGCCATCAGGGTAGCAATCAGCCCCAGCATTTT. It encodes CASHQGSNQPQHF.

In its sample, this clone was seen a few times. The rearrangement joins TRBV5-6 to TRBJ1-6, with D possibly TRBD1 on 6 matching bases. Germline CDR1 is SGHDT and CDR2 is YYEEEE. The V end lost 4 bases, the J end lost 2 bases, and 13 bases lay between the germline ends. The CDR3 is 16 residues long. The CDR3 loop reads CASSLPTGTYNSPLHF. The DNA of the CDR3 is TGTGCCAGCAGCCTCCCCACAGGGACCTATAATTCACCCCTCCACTTT. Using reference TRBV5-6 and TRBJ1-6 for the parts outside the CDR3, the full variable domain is DAGVTQSPTHLIKTRGQQVTLRCSPKSGHDTVSWYQQALGQGPQFIFQYYEEEERQRGNFPDRFSGHQFPNYSSELNVNALLLGDSALYLCASSLPTGTYNSPLHFGNGTRLTVT.

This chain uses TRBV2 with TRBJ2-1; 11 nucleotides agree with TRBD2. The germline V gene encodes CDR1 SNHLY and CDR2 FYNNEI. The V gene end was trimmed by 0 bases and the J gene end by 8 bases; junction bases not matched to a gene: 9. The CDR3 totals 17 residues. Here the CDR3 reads CASSEALAGGPGDEQFF. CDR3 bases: TGTGCCAGCAGTGAAGCCTTAGCGGGAGGGCCTGGGGATGAGCAGTTCTTC.

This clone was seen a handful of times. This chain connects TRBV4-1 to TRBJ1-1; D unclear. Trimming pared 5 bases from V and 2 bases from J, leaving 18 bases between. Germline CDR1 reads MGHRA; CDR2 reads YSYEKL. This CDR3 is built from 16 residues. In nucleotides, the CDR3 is TGCGCCAGCAGCTCTCAGTGGGGAGTTTTTAACACTGAAGCTTTCTTT. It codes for CASSSQWGVFNTEAFF.

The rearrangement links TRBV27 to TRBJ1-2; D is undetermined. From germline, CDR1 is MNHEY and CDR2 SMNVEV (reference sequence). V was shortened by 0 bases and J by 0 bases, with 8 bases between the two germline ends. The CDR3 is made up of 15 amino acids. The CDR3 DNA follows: TGTGCCAGCAGTTTATCACTGGGAGCTAACTATGGCTACACCTTC. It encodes CASSLSLGANYGYTF.

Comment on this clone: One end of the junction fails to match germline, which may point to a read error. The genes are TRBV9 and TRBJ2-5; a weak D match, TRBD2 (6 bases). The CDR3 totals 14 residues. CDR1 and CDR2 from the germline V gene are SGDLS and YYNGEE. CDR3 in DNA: TGTGTCAGCAGCGTTAATCTCGGGGGAGGGACCCAGTACTTC. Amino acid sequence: CVSSVNLGGGTQYF.

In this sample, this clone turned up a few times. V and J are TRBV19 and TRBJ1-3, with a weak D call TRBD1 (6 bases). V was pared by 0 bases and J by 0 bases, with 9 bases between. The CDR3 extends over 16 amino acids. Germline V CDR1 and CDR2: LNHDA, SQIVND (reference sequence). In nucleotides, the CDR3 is TGTGCCAGTAGTATAGAAGGGACATACTCTGGAAACACCATATATTTT. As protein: CASSIEGTYSGNTIYF. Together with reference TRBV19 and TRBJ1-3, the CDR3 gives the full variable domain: DGGITQSPKYLFRKEGQNVTLSCEQNLNHDAMYWYRQDPGQGLRLIYYSQIVNDFQKGDIAEGYSVSREKKESFPLTVTSAQKNPTAFYLCASSIEGTYSGNTIYFGEGSWLTVV.

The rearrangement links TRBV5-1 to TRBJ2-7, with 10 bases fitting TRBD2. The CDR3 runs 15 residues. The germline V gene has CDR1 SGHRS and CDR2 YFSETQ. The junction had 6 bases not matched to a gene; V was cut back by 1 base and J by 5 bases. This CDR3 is CASSLWTSGRDEQYF. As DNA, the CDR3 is TGCGCCAGCAGCTTGTGGACTAGCGGCCGTGACGAGCAGTACTTC. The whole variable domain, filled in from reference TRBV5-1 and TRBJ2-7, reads KAGVTQTPRYLIKTRGQQVTLSCSPISGHRSVSWYQQTPGQGLQFLFEYFSETQRNKGNFPGRFSGRQFSNSRSEMNVSTLELGDSALYLCASSLWTSGRDEQYFGPGTRLTVT.

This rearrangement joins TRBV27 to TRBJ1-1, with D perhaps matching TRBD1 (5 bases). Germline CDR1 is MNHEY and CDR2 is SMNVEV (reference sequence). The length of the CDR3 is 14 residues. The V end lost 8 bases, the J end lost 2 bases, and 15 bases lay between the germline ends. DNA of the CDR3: TGTGCCAGCGCCTGGAGGGGAGGCAACACTGAAGCTTTCTTT. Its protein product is CASAWRGGNTEAFF.

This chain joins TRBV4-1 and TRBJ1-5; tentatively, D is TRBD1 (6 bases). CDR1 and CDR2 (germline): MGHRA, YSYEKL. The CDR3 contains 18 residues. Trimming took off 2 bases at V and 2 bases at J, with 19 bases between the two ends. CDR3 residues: CASSQTGRGMDGNQPQHF. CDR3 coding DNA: TGCGCCAGCAGCCAAACAGGGAGAGGAATGGATGGCAATCAGCCCCAGCATTTT.

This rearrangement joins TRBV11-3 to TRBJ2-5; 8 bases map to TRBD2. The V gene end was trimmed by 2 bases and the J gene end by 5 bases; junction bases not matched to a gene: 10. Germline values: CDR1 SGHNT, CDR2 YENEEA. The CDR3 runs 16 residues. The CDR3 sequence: CASSLPIGGGGETQYF. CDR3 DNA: TGTGCCAGCAGCTTACCGATCGGGGGGGGTGGGGAGACCCAGTACTTC.

CDR3 sequence: CASSLFPLLAGGPDTQYF. DNA of the CDR3: TGTGCCAGCAGTTTATTCCCCCTACTAGCGGGGGGCCCAGATACGCAGTATTTT. This chain links TRBV27 with TRBJ2-3, with 12 bases identical to TRBD2. After removal of 1 base from V and 4 bases from J, the junction contained 9 bases not matched to a gene. Germline CDR1 reads MNHEY; CDR2 reads SMNVEV (reference sequence). This CDR3 spans 18 amino acids.

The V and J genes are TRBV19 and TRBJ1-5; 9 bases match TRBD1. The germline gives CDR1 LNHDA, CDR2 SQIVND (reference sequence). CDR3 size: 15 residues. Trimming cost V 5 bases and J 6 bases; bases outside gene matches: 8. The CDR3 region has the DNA TGTGCCAGTAGTTCGGGACAGGGTCCTTTTCAGCCCCAGCATTTT. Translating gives CASSSGQGPFQPQHF.

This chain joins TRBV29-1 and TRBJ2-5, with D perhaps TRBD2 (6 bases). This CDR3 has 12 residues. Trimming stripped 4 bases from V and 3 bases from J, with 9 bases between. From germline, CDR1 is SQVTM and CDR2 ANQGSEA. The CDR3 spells CSVGDFEETQYF. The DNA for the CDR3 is TGCAGCGTTGGGGACTTTGAAGAGACCCAGTACTTC.

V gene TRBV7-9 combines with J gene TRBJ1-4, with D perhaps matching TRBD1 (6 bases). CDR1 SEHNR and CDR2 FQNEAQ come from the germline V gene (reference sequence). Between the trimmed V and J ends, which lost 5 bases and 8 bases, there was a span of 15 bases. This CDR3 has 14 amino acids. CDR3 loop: CASSPDRKYEKLFF. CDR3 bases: TGTGCCAGCAGCCCGGACAGAAAGTACGAAAAACTGTTTTTT.